This T cell receptor (beta chain) derives from a study of cytomegalovirus exposure and HLA in healthy donors. Overall study: Earlier sequencing of 150 million to 200 million T cells yielded around 100 million unique TCR beta sequences.

PCR primers comprised 60 Vbeta and 13 Jbeta primers. Method: immunoSEQ multiplex PCR; TCRdb's copy keeps in-frame clones and lacks some. The sample consists of 85,000 to 100,000 clones, about 90% of them appearing once. This clone was observed once. This receptor was obtained from a man aged 18 to 30 in good health and CMV-seronegative. The sequenced material came from PBMCs.

The CDR3 region is CASSSGVENTQYF. The CDR3 bases are TGTGCCAGCAGCTCGGGTGTCGAGAATACGCAGTATTTT. The chain couples TRBV7-3 to TRBJ2-3; D is unresolved. The germline V and J ends were trimmed by 4 bases and 7 bases, with 12 bases remaining between them. CDR1 and CDR2 (germline): SGHTA, FQGTGA. CDR3 length: 13 amino acids.